This entry describes one T cell receptor beta chain. It lacks a known antigen. Per-base quality was not reported, and no clone a single base away is much larger than it. This entry comes from a study of OX40 agonist ivuxolimab in advanced cancers. General notes on the study: The costimulatory receptor OX40 (CD134) was targeted by ivuxolimab, a fully human IgG2 agonistic monoclonal antibody. Intravenous ivuxolimab was administered to patients every 2 weeks at six dose levels: 0.01, 0.1, 0.3, 1.5, 3 and 10 mg/kg. Of the roughly 50 dose-escalation patients, hepatocellular carcinoma was present in about 20, melanoma in approximately 15, renal cell carcinoma in 9 and head and neck cancer in 9. A male proportion of roughly 85% and a mean age of approximately 55 years, ranging from roughly 23 to 79, were recorded for the dose-escalation cohort. Prior anti-PD-1, anti-PD-L1 or anti-CTLA-4 therapy was permitted, and approximately 42% of dose-escalation patients had received checkpoint inhibitors. Partial responses were achieved by three dose-escalation patients, of whom one had hepatocellular carcinoma and two had cutaneous melanoma. The purpose of peripheral TCRbeta sequencing was to test whether ivuxolimab changed TCR sequence diversity and led to clonal T-cell expansion. The paper covers the monotherapy dose-escalation part of the phase I ivuxolimab trial, which included N ≈ 50 patients. Paper-wide results and their limitations: Partial responders in the 0.1-3.0 mg/kg groups had among the lowest normalized peripheral clonal expansion, especially among CD8+ T cells. The antigen specificity of the peripheral T cells that underwent clonal expansion was not determined. Clonal expansion of both CD4+ and CD8+ blood T cells was observed from baseline to week 6 at doses 0.1 to 3.0 mg/kg. After ivuxolimab, CD8+ T cells had more expanded clones than CD4+ T cells on average. Low levels of normalized T-cell clonal expansion were also seen in some patients who did not respond.

The trial excluded patients who had a history of autoimmune disease or who were on systemic immunosuppression. Peripheral blood for TCR sequencing was collected from all dose cohorts at baseline, on cycle 4 day 1, and on cycle 7 day 1. The samples were taken from a phase I, first-in-human, multicenter, open-label dose-escalation trial of ivuxolimab. Adults with locally advanced or metastatic melanoma, renal cell, hepatocellular, or head and neck squamous cell carcinoma were enrolled in the trial. Before TCR sequencing, CD4+ T cells and CD8+ T cells from peripheral blood were sorted into separate populations. In the germline V gene, CDR1 corresponds to SNHLY and CDR2 to FYNNEI. V loses 0 bases, J loses 6 bases, and the germline ends lie 18 bases apart. The CDR3 goes from the cysteine to the phenylalanine over 17 residues. Only the CDR3 DNA is retained, 51 bases long and in frame from the first base.

For sequencing of the TCRbeta CDR3 region, genomic DNA was extracted from the sorted cells. TCRbeta CDR3 regions were sequenced using the immunoSEQ Assay. TCRdb retrieved this table from immuneACCESS and kept in-frame rearrangements only. Not all clones are present; in checked studies, unresolved V genes account for under half, and no reason is known for the remainder. The sample table contains 35,000 to 45,000 clones; only one count was recorded for approximately 91% of them. The ten largest clonotypes hold roughly 18% of the sample. The sample was CD4+ or CD8+ T cells sorted from blood, taken in a trial of the OX40 agonist ivuxolimab. The origin of this receptor is an adult with an advanced solid tumor such as melanoma, head and neck, liver or kidney cancer. Rearrangement joined TRBV2 to TRBJ2-1, and possibly TRBD2, on 7 matching bases. Read as DNA, the sequence is TGTGCCAGCAGTGAAGCGGTCACCGGGGGGCCCCTCAATGAGCAGTTCTTC. Translated, this gives CASSEAVTGGPLNEQFF.